The 21 T cell receptor beta chains below come from one sample, sequenced in a study of T cell responses to AZD1222 COVID-19 vaccine (TCRdb year 2021). The time point tag for this specimen amounts to: baseline before first vaccination. Library preparation used the immunoSEQ multiplex PCR assay. TCRdb retrieved this table from immuneACCESS and kept in-frame rearrangements only. Not all clones are present; in checked studies, unresolved V genes account for under half, and no reason is known for the remainder. The sample includes about 180,000 clones, with around 88% observed a single time. The top ten clonotypes cover 0.45% to 0.55% of the sample. Sequenced here: peripheral blood, sampled on day 0 of AZD1222 vaccination. The origin of the receptors is an adult in good health.

This chain uses TRBV19 with TRBJ2-1; D is perhaps TRBD2 (6 bases). CDR3 length: 12 residues. V shed 6 bases and J shed 10 bases, with 13 bases lying between them. Germline V gene data show CDR1 as LNHDA and CDR2 as SQIVND (reference sequence). CDR3 DNA: TGTGCCAGTAGCCATGGGGGGAGGGAGCAGTTCTTC. This codes for CASSHGGREQFF.

The chain links TRBV10-1 to TRBJ2-7; TRBD2 agrees at 7 bases. J gave up 3 bases and V 3 bases, and 5 bases lay outside the gene matches. Germline values: CDR1 WNHNN, CDR2 SYGVQD (reference sequence). The CDR3 spans 14 residues. CDR3 amino acids: CASSDGGSLYEQYF. The CDR3 coding sequence is TGCGCCAGCAGTGATGGCGGGAGTCTCTACGAGCAGTACTTC.

The V gene is TRBV24-1, the J gene TRBJ2-2, with D uncertain. The germline V gene has CDR1 KGHDR and CDR2 SFDVKD. V shed 5 bases and J shed 4 bases, with 10 bases lying between them. CDR3 length equals 14 residues. CDR3 region: CATSGAGFTGELFF. CDR3 bases: TGTGCCACCAGTGGGGCAGGATTCACCGGGGAGCTGTTTTTT.

The chain combines TRBV7-2 with TRBJ2-5; TRBD2 aligns across 7 bases. Per the germline V gene, CDR1 is SGHTA and CDR2 is FQGNSA. The CDR3 spans 14 residues. V shed 6 bases, J shed 2 bases, and the junction held 6 bases outside the gene matches. The CDR3 protein is CASSYGGGQETQYF. The DNA of the CDR3 is TGTGCCAGCAGTTACGGCGGGGGTCAAGAGACCCAGTACTTC.

The chain combines TRBV5-8 with TRBJ1-5; maybe TRBD1 (6 bases). Germline V gives CDR1 SGHTS, CDR2 YDEGEE. The germline V and J ends were trimmed by 1 base and 2 bases, with 10 bases remaining between them. The CDR3 consists of 15 residues. The CDR3: CASSLQGSGNQPQHF. As DNA, the CDR3 is TGTGCCAGCAGCTTGCAGGGGTCGGGCAATCAGCCCCAGCATTTT.

The chain uses TRBV24-1 and TRBJ1-5; TRBD1 is a possible D gene (6 bases). The germline gives CDR1 KGHDR, CDR2 SFDVKD. Trimming shortened V by 7 bases and J by 1 base, and 22 bases separated the two germline ends. This CDR3 has 18 residues. The CDR3: CATSLGVKGGSSNQPQHF. CDR3 bases: TGTGCCACCAGCCTAGGGGTGAAGGGGGGTTCCAGCAATCAGCCCCAGCATTTT.

The DNA for the CDR3 is TGTGCCAGCAGCTCACAGCGGACCTATGGCTACACCTTC. Translation: CASSSQRTYGYTF. This chain connects TRBV7-3 to TRBJ1-2; no clear D gene. CDR1 and CDR2 from the germline V gene are SGHTA and FQGTGA. CDR3 length: 13 residues. Trimming removed 4 bases from V and 4 bases from J, with 10 bases in between.

The chain employs TRBV4-1 and TRBJ2-5; TRBD2 is a possible D gene (5 bases). V lost 4 bases to trimming and J lost 2 bases, with 14 bases between them. Germline V gives CDR1 MGHRA, CDR2 YSYEKL. The CDR3 contains 15 residues. In nucleotides, the CDR3 is TGCGCCAGCAGCCTTAACCCGGGAAGTCAAGAGACCCAGTACTTC. It yields the protein CASSLNPGSQETQYF.

The CDR3, as DNA: TGTGCCAGCACCGTGGACAGGGAGAGCTCCTACGAGCAGTACTTC. Its protein is CASTVDRESSYEQYF. The chain is built from TRBV21-1 and TRBJ2-7; the D call in the table, TRBD1, was not verified against the DNA. TRBV21-1 is classified as a pseudogene. This CDR3 has 15 residues.

This chain joins TRBV7-3 and TRBJ2-6, with D maybe TRBD2 (6 bases). The germline gives CDR1 SGHTA, CDR2 FQGTGA. V was cut by 6 bases and J by 0 bases, with 12 bases left in between. This CDR3 has 16 residues. The CDR3 loop reads CASSPTGGSGANVLTF. The CDR3 region has the DNA TGTGCCAGCAGTCCGACCGGGGGCTCTGGGGCCAACGTCCTGACTTTC.

The J gene is TRBJ2-1, the V gene TRBV5-1, with D unclear. The V end was cut by 0 bases, the J end by 7 bases, with 11 bases between. The germline CDR1 and CDR2 sequences are SGHRS and YFSETQ. This CDR3 contains 14 residues. The CDR3 DNA reads as TGCGCCAGCAGCTTGGCCCCAGGAGTAAATGAGCAGTTCTTC. It translates to CASSLAPGVNEQFF.

This chain links TRBV11-3 with TRBJ2-6, with 10 bases aligning to TRBD1. The germline gives CDR1 SGHNT, CDR2 YENEEA. Trimming removed 4 bases from V and 2 bases from J; junction bases left unmatched: 5. CDR3 length equals 17 residues. CDR3 residues: CASSSGTGAPGANVLTF. The CDR3 nucleotides are TGTGCCAGCAGCTCCGGGACAGGGGCGCCTGGGGCCAACGTCCTGACTTTC.

This clone has more than one count but fewer than ten. The chain couples TRBV7-5 to TRBJ2-7; the table's D call TRBD1 went unverified against the DNA. TRBV7-5 is an annotated pseudogene. CDR3 length: 18 amino acids. The CDR3: CARSSTRTGPTQFHEQYF. The CDR3 bases are TGTGCCAGAAGCTCTACGAGGACAGGACCAACCCAATTCCACGAGCAGTACTTC.

The chain combines TRBV5-7 with TRBJ2-2, with 8 bases that match TRBD2. TRBV5-7 has ORF status, its function being uncertain. This CDR3 is built from 15 residues. J lost 1 base, V lost 3 bases, and 2 bases had no gene match. CDR3 in DNA: TGTGCCAGCAGCTCGGGACTAGTGAACACCGGGGAGCTGTTTTTT. This gives the protein CASSSGLVNTGELFF.

This sequence joins TRBV6-1 and TRBJ2-3, with D unresolved. Germline CDR1 is MNHNS and CDR2 is SASEGT. This CDR3 contains 12 residues. The V end was cut by 3 bases, the J end by 4 bases, with 5 bases between. The CDR3 loop is CASSDSPDTQYF. The CDR3 coding sequence is TGTGCCAGCAGTGACAGCCCAGATACGCAGTATTTT.

The chain carries TRBV28 and TRBJ1-2; tentatively, D is TRBD1 (5 bases). The length of the CDR3 is 16 residues. Per germline, CDR1 MDHEN and CDR2 SYDVKM. Trimming left V 6 bases short and J 8 bases short, with 25 bases between. The CDR3 nucleotides read TGTGCCAGCAGATACACCCTTAGCACGGGGCTTTCGGGCTACACCTTC. Its translation is CASRYTLSTGLSGYTF.

The V and J genes are TRBV19 and TRBJ1-1; D is possibly TRBD1 (5 bases). Trimming removed 2 bases at V and 7 bases at J, with 20 bases between. Germline CDR1 reads LNHDA; CDR2 reads SQIVND (reference sequence). CDR3 length: 16 amino acids. CDR3 protein: CASSIKGGGVTGEAFF. In DNA form, the CDR3 reads TGTGCCAGTAGTATAAAAGGTGGAGGGGTAACTGGTGAAGCTTTCTTT.

The rearrangement joins TRBV6-5 to TRBJ1-5; D remains ambiguous. The CDR3 contains 15 residues. The germline CDR1 and CDR2 sequences are MNHEY and SVGAGI. The ends were cut back, 0 bases at V and 2 bases at J, with 8 bases in the middle. Written as DNA, the CDR3 is TGTGCCAGCAGTTACTCGATTACAGGCAATCAGCCCCAGCATTTT. Protein product: CASSYSITGNQPQHF.

The V and J genes are TRBV5-4 and TRBJ2-1; 8 bases line up with TRBD1. The germline V gene encodes CDR1 SGHNT and CDR2 YYREEE (reference sequence). The CDR3 loop spans 15 amino acids. After removal of 1 base from V and 5 bases from J, the junction contained 5 bases not matched to a gene. This CDR3 is CASSLKQGGHNEQFF. The DNA of the CDR3 is TGTGCCAGCAGCTTGAAACAGGGGGGCCACAATGAGCAGTTCTTC.

This clone was counted between two and nine times. J is TRBJ1-1 and V is TRBV19, with D maybe TRBD1 (5 bases). With 10 bases removed from V and 4 bases from J, the gap between germline ends came to 13 bases. The germline V gene encodes CDR1 LNHDA and CDR2 SQIVND (reference sequence). CDR3 length: 12 residues. DNA of the CDR3: TGTGCCATACCATTGGGGGTCACTGAAGCTTTCTTT. Translation gives CAIPLGVTEAFF.

The chain couples TRBV28 to TRBJ2-7, with 9 bases aligning to TRBD1. This CDR3 region has 14 residues. Germline V gene data show CDR1 as MDHEN and CDR2 as SYDVKM. V gave up 5 bases and J gave up 2 bases; unmatched junction bases: 4. In DNA, the CDR3 is TGTGCCAGCAGTCCGACAGGGGGACCCTACGAGCAGTACTTC. Protein sequence: CASSPTGGPYEQYF.